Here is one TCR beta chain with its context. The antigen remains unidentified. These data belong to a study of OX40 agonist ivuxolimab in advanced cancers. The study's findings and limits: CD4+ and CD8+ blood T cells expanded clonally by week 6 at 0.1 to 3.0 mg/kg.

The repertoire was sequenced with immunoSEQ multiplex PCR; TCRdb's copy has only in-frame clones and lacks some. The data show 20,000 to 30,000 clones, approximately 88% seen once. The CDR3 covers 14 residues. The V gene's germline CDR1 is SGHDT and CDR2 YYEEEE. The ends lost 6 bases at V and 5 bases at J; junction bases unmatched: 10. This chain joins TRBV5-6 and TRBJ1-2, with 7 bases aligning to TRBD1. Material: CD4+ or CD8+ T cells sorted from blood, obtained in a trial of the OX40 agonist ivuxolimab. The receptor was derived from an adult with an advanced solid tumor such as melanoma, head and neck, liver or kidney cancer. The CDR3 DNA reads TGTGCCAGCACCAGGGGGTTACAGGGATATGGCTACACCTTC. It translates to CASTRGLQGYGYTF. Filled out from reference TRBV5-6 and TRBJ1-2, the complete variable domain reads DAGVTQSPTHLIKTRGQQVTLRCSPKSGHDTVSWYQQALGQGPQFIFQYYEEEERQRGNFPDRFSGHQFPNYSSELNVNALLLGDSALYLCASTRGLQGYGYTFGSGTRLTVV.